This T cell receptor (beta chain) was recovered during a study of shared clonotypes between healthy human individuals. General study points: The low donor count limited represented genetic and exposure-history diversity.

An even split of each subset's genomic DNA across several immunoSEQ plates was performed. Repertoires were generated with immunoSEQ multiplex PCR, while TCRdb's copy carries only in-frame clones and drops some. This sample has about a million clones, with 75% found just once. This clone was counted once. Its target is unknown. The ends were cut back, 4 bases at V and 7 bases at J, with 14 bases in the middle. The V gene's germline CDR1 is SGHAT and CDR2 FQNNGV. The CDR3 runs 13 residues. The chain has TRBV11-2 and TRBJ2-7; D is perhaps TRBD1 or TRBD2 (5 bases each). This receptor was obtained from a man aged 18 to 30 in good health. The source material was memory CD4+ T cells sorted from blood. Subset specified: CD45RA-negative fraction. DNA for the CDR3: TGTGCCAGCAGCTGGTCGGGGACGGGGGAGCAGTACTTC. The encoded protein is CASSWSGTGEQYF.